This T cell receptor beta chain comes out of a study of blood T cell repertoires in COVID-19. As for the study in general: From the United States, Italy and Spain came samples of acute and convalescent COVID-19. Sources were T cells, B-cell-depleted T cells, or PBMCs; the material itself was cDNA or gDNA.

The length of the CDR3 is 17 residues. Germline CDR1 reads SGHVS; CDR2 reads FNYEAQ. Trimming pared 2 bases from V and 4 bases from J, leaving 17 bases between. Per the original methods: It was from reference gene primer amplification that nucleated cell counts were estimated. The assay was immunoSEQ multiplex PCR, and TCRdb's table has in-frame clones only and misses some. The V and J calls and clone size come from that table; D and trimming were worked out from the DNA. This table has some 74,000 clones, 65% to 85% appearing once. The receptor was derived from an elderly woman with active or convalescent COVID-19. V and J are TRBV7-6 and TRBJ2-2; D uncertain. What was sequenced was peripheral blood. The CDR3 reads CASSLNSPAAATGELFF. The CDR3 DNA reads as TGTGCCAGCAGCTTAAACTCCCCGGCGGCGGCCACCGGGGAGCTGTTTTTT.